The 5 T cell receptor beta chains reported below all come from one sample, sequenced in a study of cytomegalovirus exposure and HLA in healthy donors. PCR involved 60 Vbeta and 13 Jbeta primers. Assay: immunoSEQ multiplex PCR; the TCRdb copy retains only in-frame clones and omits some. The data contain 200,000 or so clones, 81% of them singletons. Material for sequencing was PBMCs. The receptors shown here come from a woman aged 18-29 years in good health and CMV-seropositive.

This clone has a single count. This chain uses TRBV27 with TRBJ1-5; D is perhaps TRBD1 (6 bases). CDR3 length: 15 amino acids. The germline V gene has CDR1 MNHEY and CDR2 SMNVEV (reference sequence). V lost 5 bases to trimming and J lost 1 base, with 12 bases between them. DNA of the CDR3: TGTGCCAGCAGTCCGTACACAGGGAGCAATCAGCCCCAGCATTTT. Translation gives CASSPYTGSNQPQHF.

The V and J genes are TRBV29-1 and TRBJ1-2; 9 nucleotides agree with TRBD1. Trimming at V came to 4 bases and at J to 1 base, leaving 4 bases not matched to a gene. This CDR3 is built from 14 residues. Per germline, CDR1 SQVTM and CDR2 ANQGSEA. The CDR3 sequence is CSVVGDRDNYGYTF. The CDR3, as DNA: TGCAGCGTTGTCGGGGACAGGGATAACTATGGCTACACCTTC.

The chain carries TRBV5-1 and TRBJ2-1; 7 bases match TRBD2. With V trimmed by 2 bases and J by 7 bases, 6 bases remained unmatched. The CDR3 sequence is 14 residues long. Germline CDR1 SGHRS, CDR2 YFSETQ. The CDR3 is CASSLGGGLNEQFF. The CDR3 nucleotides read TGCGCCAGCAGCTTAGGCGGGGGATTAAATGAGCAGTTCTTC.

V gene TRBV7-2 combines with J gene TRBJ2-5; 7 nucleotides agree with TRBD1. The CDR3 consists of 15 residues. Germline V gene data show CDR1 as SGHTA and CDR2 as FQGNSA. The V segment lost 1 base and the J segment 4 bases; nucleotides outside the gene matches: 6. CDR3 residues: CASSLGGQGVETQYF. CDR3 nucleotides: TGTGCCAGCAGCTTAGGAGGGCAGGGGGTAGAGACCCAGTACTTC.

This clone was observed a few times. Distinct nucleotide sequences in the sample also encode this CDR3. This chain joins TRBV27 and TRBJ1-5, with a possible D match to TRBD1 (5 bases). Germline CDR1 is MNHEY and CDR2 is SMNVEV (reference sequence). This CDR3 has 14 amino acids. Trimming shortened V by 6 bases and J by 4 bases, and 13 bases separated the two germline ends. The CDR3 here is CASSLNRINQPQHF. DNA for the CDR3: TGTGCCAGCAGCCTCAACAGGATTAATCAGCCCCAGCATTTT.